One and the same sample provided the 5 T cell receptor beta chains below, sequenced in a study of tumor and adjacent non-tumor tissue in lung cancer. Three rounds of nested PCR, following a modified ARM-PCR protocol, produced the TCRbeta library. TCRdb redid the calling of the multiplex PCR reads with MiXCR, one entry per CDR3 protein. This table holds 98,000 or so distinct CDR3 sequences, 80% found once. No cell sorting was done before RNA was extracted from the tissue. The normal lung tissue was taken more than 3 cm from the tumor edge. The sequencing sample was made of distant non-tumor lung tissue. These receptors were collected from a man in his fifties or sixties with small cell lung cancer.

A word on this clonotype: Just one base apart from a much larger clone, this may be a read error. This chain uses TRBV7-8 with TRBJ2-1; tentative D call: TRBD2 (5 bases). Germline assignment: CDR1 SGHVS and CDR2 FQNEAQ. The CDR3 consists of 19 residues. DNA for the CDR3: TGTGCCAGCAGCTCATCCACTCAACTAGACCCAACGAGATACAATAAGCAGTTCTTC. Translating gives CASSSSTQLDPTRYNKQFF. Filled out from reference TRBV7-8 and TRBJ2-1, the complete variable domain reads GAGVSQSPRYKVAKRGQDVALRCDPISGHVSLFWYQQALGQGPEFLTYFQNEAQLDKSGLPSDRFFAERPEGSVSTLKIQRTQQEDSAVYLCASSSSTQLDPTRYNKQFFGPGTRLTVL.

The V and J genes are TRBV5-4 and TRBJ2-7; D is ambiguous. The CDR3 totals 14 residues. Trimming left V 5 bases short and J 9 bases short, with 21 bases between. CDR1 is SGHNT and CDR2 is YYREEE in the germline V gene (reference sequence). DNA of the CDR3: TGTGCCAGCAGTCGCTGGAGTAGCTATTTCGGGCAGTACGTC. Translating it yields CASSRWSSYFGQYV.

About this clonotype: A read error may produce the germline difference seen at one junction end. V and J are TRBV24-1 and TRBJ2-6, with 10 nucleotides matching TRBD2. CDR1 and CDR2 from the germline V gene are KGHDR and SFDVKD. The CDR3 runs to 18 residues. The CDR3 bases are TGTGTCACCTGTGATTACATAGCGGGAGGATCCGGGGCCAACGTCCTGACGTTC. Its protein product is CVTCDYIAGGSGANVLTF.

The chain joins TRBV6-5 to TRBJ2-2; 9 bases agree with TRBD1. The CDR3 spans 14 residues. Germline V lookup: CDR1 MNHEY, CDR2 SVGAGI. The junction had 4 bases not matched to a gene; V was cut back by 9 bases and J by 2 bases. CDR3 bases: TGTGCCAGTAGGGGACAGGGCAACACCGGGGAGCTGTTTTTT. Protein sequence: CASRGQGNTGELFF.

A remark on this clonotype: Mismatch with germline at one junction end may stem from a read error. The rearrangement joins TRBV11-2 to TRBJ2-1; either TRBD1 or TRBD2 may fit D (6 bases each). Germline V gene sequence: CDR1 SGHAT, CDR2 FQNNGV. The CDR3 loop spans 16 amino acids. CDR3: CASSTLDGGPGDVQFF. The CDR3 nucleotides are TGTGCTAGCAGCACGTTGGACGGGGGCCCCGGGGATGTGCAGTTCTTC.